What follows is one TCR beta chain and its context. Its antigen is as yet unknown. Donors underwent one heparinised blood draw, 100 to 150 mL on average. Sorting with CD45RO/CCR7/CD25/CD127/CD95/CD27 yielded naive, central memory, regulatory and stem-like memory CD4+ cells. cDNA synthesis used the whole RNA isolate, giving expressed TCRB sequences. Using immunoSEQ multiplex PCR, the repertoire was profiled, and TCRdb retains in-frame clones only, with some absent. The sample consists of 55,000 to 85,000 clones, more than 45% of them appearing once. This sample stems from a study of beta chain features in type 1 diabetes. Germline CDR1 and CDR2: MNHEY and SVGAGI. This CDR3 region has 15 residues. V lost 5 bases and J 5 bases, leaving 19 bases between the germline ends. Broader study findings: Across all four CD4+ subsets, people with type 1 diabetes showed modestly shorter TCRB CDR3s. PCR may have favored shorter templates equally in patients and controls.

This sequence joins TRBV6-5 and TRBJ2-7, with D possibly being TRBD2 (6 bases). This TCR derives from a man younger than 40 with type 1 diabetes. Sequencing input: central memory CD4+ T cells from blood. CDR3 protein: CASSKRLGGANEQYF. The DNA of the CDR3 is TGTGCCAGCAGTAAACGACTAGGCGGGGCCAACGAGCAGTACTTC.